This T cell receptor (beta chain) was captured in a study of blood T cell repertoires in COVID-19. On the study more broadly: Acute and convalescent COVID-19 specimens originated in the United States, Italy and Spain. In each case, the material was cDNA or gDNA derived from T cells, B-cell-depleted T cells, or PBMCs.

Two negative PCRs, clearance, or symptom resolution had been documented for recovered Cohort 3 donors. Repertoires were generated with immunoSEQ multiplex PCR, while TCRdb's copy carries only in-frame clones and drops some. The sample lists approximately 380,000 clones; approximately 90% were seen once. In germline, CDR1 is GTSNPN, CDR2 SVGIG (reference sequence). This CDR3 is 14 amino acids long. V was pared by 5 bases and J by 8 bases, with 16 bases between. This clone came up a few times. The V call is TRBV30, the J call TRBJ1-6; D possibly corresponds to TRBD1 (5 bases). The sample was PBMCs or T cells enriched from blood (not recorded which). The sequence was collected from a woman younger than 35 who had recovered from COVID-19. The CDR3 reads CAWGGLMSDSPLHF. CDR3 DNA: TGTGCCTGGGGGGGACTAATGAGCGATTCACCCCTCCACTTT.